This TCR beta chain was identified in a study of blood T cell repertoires in COVID-19. Study-level information: The samples span acute and convalescent COVID-19 from the United States, Italy and Spain.

CDR3 length: 15 amino acids. CDR1 is SGHNT, CDR2 YYREEE, per germline (reference sequence). Trimming stripped 3 bases from V and 5 bases from J, with 17 bases between. Original processing methods: Amplifying reference gene primers gave estimates of nucleated cell counts. Using immunoSEQ multiplex PCR, the repertoire was profiled, and TCRdb retains in-frame clones only, with some absent. Clonal size and the V and J genes are those of that table, whereas D and trimming came from the DNA. The sample holds around 140,000 clones; 75% to 90% are singletons and the top ten take about 10%. In terms of age and location, participants ranged from roughly 18 to 95 years and lived in about two dozen US areas. Cohorts were determined from participant-reported clinical history.

The genes are TRBV5-4 and TRBJ1-2; weak D call: TRBD1 (6 bases). Material for sequencing was PBMCs or T cells enriched from blood (not recorded which). The TCR was taken from a man in his 60s who had recovered from COVID-19. This CDR3 is CASSSSGARGYGYTF. The CDR3 nucleotides read TGTGCCAGCAGCTCCTCCGGGGCAAGGGGGTATGGCTACACCTTC.